These 26 T cell receptor beta chains share one sample of origin, sequenced in a study of T cells in Graves' hyperthyroidism and ophthalmopathy. TCR beta CDR3 region amplification was performed from RNA transcripts. HTBI primers were the set used in a first-round RT-PCR of the TCR CDR3. TCRdb re-derived calls from the multiplex PCR reads in MiXCR, one entry per CDR3 protein. The table has approximately 490,000 distinct CDR3 sequences, 20% to 25% seen once. Specimen: blood. The receptors were sampled from a woman in her 70s with Graves' ophthalmopathy.

This clonotype was observed a handful of times. This chain joins TRBV12-3 or TRBV12-4 and TRBJ1-2; no clear D. The CDR3 has 12 amino acids. V was cut by 3 bases and J by 3 bases, with 5 bases left in between. CDR3 protein: CASSFMDYGYTF. In DNA form, the CDR3 reads TGTGCCAGCAGTTTCATGGACTATGGCTACACCTTC.

The chain couples TRBV28 to TRBJ2-5, with TRBD2 as a possible D gene (6 bases). V gave up 8 bases and J gave up 2 bases, with 18 bases separating them. The CDR3 has 15 residues. Germline CDR1 is MDHEN and CDR2 is SYDVKM. The CDR3 region is CASSPPSAEQETQYF. CDR3 nucleotides: TGTGCCAGCTCACCCCCTAGCGCAGAACAAGAGACCCAGTACTTC.

A few counts support this clonotype. The V gene is TRBV3-1, the J gene TRBJ2-1, with a weak D call TRBD2 (6 bases). This CDR3 is built from 15 residues. The V gene lost 0 bases and the J gene lost 7 bases, with 13 bases spanning the gap. Looked up from germline, CDR1 is LGHDT and CDR2 is YNNKEL (reference sequence). The CDR3 nucleotides read TGTGCCAGCAGCCAAGATTGGGGGGAGTGGAATGAGCAGTTCTTC. Encoded protein: CASSQDWGEWNEQFF.

J is TRBJ2-1 and V is TRBV7-9; no reliable D call. Trimming took 5 bases from V and 4 from J, leaving 12 bases between them. CDR3 length: 14 residues. The V gene's germline CDR1 is SEHNR and CDR2 FQNEAQ (reference sequence). CDR3 residues: CASSQDNRYNEQFF. The CDR3 DNA reads as TGTGCCAGCAGCCAAGATAACAGATACAATGAGCAGTTCTTC.

With regard to this clonotype: This could be a read error, since a much larger clone is one nucleotide away. The chain is built from TRBV30 and TRBJ2-3; D is tentatively TRBD1 or TRBD2 (5 bases each). The length of the CDR3 is 15 residues. Germline V gene sequence: CDR1 GTSNPN, CDR2 SVGIG (reference sequence). Trimming took off 4 bases at V and 2 bases at J, with 16 bases between the two ends. CDR3 nucleotide sequence: TGTGCCTGGACCATGACAAGGGGACCCACAGATACGCAGTATTTT. Its protein product is CAWTMTRGPTDTQYF.

The chain joins TRBV4-1 to TRBJ1-5; D perhaps matches TRBD1 (6 bases). V lost 4 bases, J lost 6 bases, and 16 bases lay in between. Germline loops: CDR1 MGHRA, CDR2 YSYEKL. This CDR3 contains 15 residues. CDR3 residues: CASSLRGQAGQPQHF. CDR3 nucleotide sequence: TGCGCCAGCAGCCTCCGGGGGCAGGCGGGTCAGCCCCAGCATTTT.

In DNA, the CDR3 is TGTGCCAGCAGCCGCCCGGAGTGGCGGGACCCGGGGGCAGATACGCAGTATTTT. It is translated as CASSRPEWRDPGADTQYF. The V and J genes are TRBV28 and TRBJ2-3; TRBD2 is a possible D gene (6 bases). Per germline, CDR1 MDHEN and CDR2 SYDVKM. The CDR3 covers 18 residues. V gave up 6 bases and J gave up 4 bases, with 26 bases separating them.

This chain connects TRBV20-1 to TRBJ1-1; possible D gene TRBD1, 5 bases. CDR3 length: 13 amino acids. Germline CDR1 is DFQATT and CDR2 is SNEGSKA (reference sequence). The V gene lost 4 bases and the J gene lost 6 bases, with 15 bases spanning the gap. The CDR3 nucleotides read TGCAGTGCTAACCCGGGGCGCTACTCTGAAGCTTTCTTT. Its protein product is CSANPGRYSEAFF.

CDR3 DNA sequence: TGTGCCAGCAGCGTAGGCGGGAGGGCCACAGACAATGAGCAGTTCTTC. Translating gives CASSVGGRATDNEQFF. The rearrangement links TRBV9 to TRBJ2-1, with 9 nucleotides matching TRBD2. The germline V gene encodes CDR1 SGDLS and CDR2 YYNGEE. V shed 0 bases and J 5 bases; nucleotides not matched to a gene: 6. The CDR3 consists of 16 residues.

The V call is TRBV7-2, the J call TRBJ2-1; either TRBD1 or TRBD2 may fit D (5 bases each). V gave up 5 bases and J gave up 9 bases, with 8 bases separating them. CDR1 SGHTA and CDR2 FQGNSA come from the germline V gene. The CDR3 covers 11 residues. The CDR3: CASSRGGEQFF. The CDR3 DNA reads as TGTGCCAGCAGCCGTGGGGGTGAGCAGTTCTTC.

The V and J genes are TRBV9 and TRBJ2-1; D may be TRBD1 or TRBD2 (6 bases each). The CDR3 has 14 amino acids. Germline assignment: CDR1 SGDLS and CDR2 YYNGEE. V dropped 1 base and J dropped 10 bases, with 15 bases sitting between them. The CDR3 protein is CASSVRTAGGEQFF. In DNA, the CDR3 is TGTGCCAGCAGCGTAAGGACAGCGGGCGGGGAGCAGTTCTTC. Full variable domain (rest looked up from reference TRBV9 and TRBJ2-1): DSGVTQTPKHLITATGQRVTLRCSPRSGDLSVYWYQQSLDQGLQFLIQYYNGEERAKGNILERFSAQQFPDLHSELNLSSLELGDSALYFCASSVRTAGGEQFFGPGTRLTVL.

Ten or more counts support this clonotype. The gene calls are TRBV27 and TRBJ2-7, with 10 bases that match TRBD2. V was pared by 5 bases and J by 2 bases, with 3 bases of the junction left unmatched. Germline lookup yields CDR1 MNHEY and CDR2 SMNVEV (reference sequence). The CDR3 covers 14 residues. Here the CDR3 reads CASSQREGPYEQYF. Here the CDR3 DNA reads TGTGCCAGCAGTCAGCGGGAGGGACCCTACGAGCAGTACTTC.

The chain carries TRBV28 and TRBJ2-1; D is uncertain. Trimming took 6 bases from V and 0 from J, leaving 12 bases between them. This CDR3 spans 15 amino acids. CDR1 is MDHEN, CDR2 SYDVKM, per germline. The CDR3, as DNA: TGTGCCAGCAGCCCCAGCTTCACCTCCTACAATGAGCAGTTCTTC. This translates into CASSPSFTSYNEQFF.

In its sample, this clonotype was seen a few times. The CDR3 sequence is CASSGLAGGADTQYF. The CDR3 DNA reads TGTGCCAGCAGCGGGCTAGCGGGGGGGGCAGATACGCAGTATTTT. This chain links TRBV9 with TRBJ2-3, with 12 bases identical to TRBD2. Trimming at V came to 3 bases and at J to 4 bases, leaving 3 bases not matched to a gene. The CDR3 spans 15 residues. CDR1 is SGDLS and CDR2 is YYNGEE in the germline V gene.

This clonotype was observed a handful of times. This chain uses TRBV19 with TRBJ1-6; possible D gene TRBD1, 5 bases. CDR1 LNHDA and CDR2 SQIVND come from the germline V gene (reference sequence). The V end was cut by 6 bases, the J end by 7 bases, with 22 bases between. This CDR3 contains 17 residues. CDR3 in DNA: TGTGCCAGTAGCCCTCTCGGTCGGGGCTGGGAAAATTCACCCCTCCACTTT. Translation gives CASSPLGRGWENSPLHF.

This clonotype has a handful of counts. The V gene is TRBV30, the J gene TRBJ2-3; TRBD1 matches 8 bases. This CDR3 region has 13 residues. The V gene's germline CDR1 is GTSNPN and CDR2 SVGIG (reference sequence). V lost 3 bases and J lost 7; bases outside the gene matches: 6. CDR3 DNA sequence: TGTGCCTGGAGGGACAGGGTCGCAAATACGCAGTATTTT. Its translation is CAWRDRVANTQYF.

The CDR3 bases are TGTGCCAGCAGCTTAGCGACAGCTAACTATGGCTACACCTTC. This encodes CASSLATANYGYTF. The chain uses TRBV7-2 and TRBJ1-2; weak D call: TRBD1 (5 bases). The CDR3 length is 14 residues. The V end lost 0 bases, the J end lost 0 bases, and 5 bases lay between the germline ends. The germline V gene has CDR1 SGHTA and CDR2 FQGNSA.

This clonotype has just a few counts. In DNA, the CDR3 is TGCAGTGCTGCCCGGACTAAGAGTTTGGTAGCTGAAGCTTTCTTT. Translating it yields CSAARTKSLVAEAFF. V is TRBV20-1 and J is TRBJ1-1; D uncertain. With 5 bases removed from V and 6 bases from J, the gap between germline ends came to 22 bases. In germline, CDR1 is DFQATT, CDR2 SNEGSKA (reference sequence). This CDR3 is built from 15 residues.

Regarding this clonotype: The junction departs from germline at one end; a sequencing error may be responsible. The DNA for the CDR3 is TGCGCCAGCAGCGAAAGGACTAGCCTACAAGAGACCCAGTACTTC. This sequence encodes CASSERTSLQETQYF. The chain links TRBV11-2 to TRBJ2-5, with 8 bases identical to TRBD2. CDR3 length: 15 amino acids. The V gene's germline CDR1 is SGHAT and CDR2 FQNNGV.

The chain combines TRBV18 with TRBJ1-1; 9 nucleotides agree with TRBD1. V dropped 6 bases and J dropped 3; count of bases not matched to a gene: 2. The CDR3 extends over 13 amino acids. The germline V gene has CDR1 KGHSH and CDR2 LQKENI. CDR3 region: CASSGQGDTEAFF. The CDR3 DNA reads TGTGCCAGCTCGGGACAGGGTGACACTGAAGCTTTCTTT.

This clonotype was observed a few times. This chain joins TRBV2 and TRBJ2-1, with D possibly TRBD2 on 6 matching bases. CDR3 length equals 13 residues. Germline values: CDR1 SNHLY, CDR2 FYNNEI. V lost 4 bases and J 5 bases, leaving 9 bases between the germline ends. The CDR3 bases are TGTGCCAGCAGTGTGCAGCGGGACAATGAGCAGTTCTTC. Translating gives CASSVQRDNEQFF.

V is TRBV5-4 and J is TRBJ2-1, with 9 bases aligning to TRBD2. Germline V gives CDR1 SGHNT, CDR2 YYREEE (reference sequence). V shed 1 base and J 9 bases; nucleotides not matched to a gene: 11. This CDR3 comprises 16 residues. In DNA, the CDR3 is TGTGCCAGCAGCTTGTTAGCGTTAGCGGGAGACCCTGAGCAGTTCTTC. This encodes CASSLLALAGDPEQFF.

Ten or more counts support this clonotype. The chain has TRBV7-2 and TRBJ1-2; D unresolved. CDR1 is SGHTA and CDR2 is FQGNSA in the germline V gene. This CDR3 contains 10 residues. The ends were cut back, 6 bases at V and 4 bases at J, with 3 bases in the middle. CDR3 protein: CASSSYGYTF. In DNA form, the CDR3 reads TGTGCCAGCAGTTCCTATGGCTACACCTTC.

A few counts support this clonotype. The chain uses TRBV20-1 and TRBJ1-3; a weak D match, TRBD1 (5 bases). The CDR3 is 12 amino acids. Trimming removed 3 bases from V and 6 bases from J, with 9 bases in between. The V gene's germline CDR1 is DFQATT and CDR2 SNEGSKA (reference sequence). The CDR3 DNA reads as TGCAGTGCTAGGGGGCGTGTAAACACCATATATTTT. Its translation: CSARGRVNTIYF.

In its sample, this clonotype was seen a few times. The rearrangement joins TRBV15 to TRBJ1-2, with D possibly matching TRBD1 (5 bases). The CDR3 spans 14 residues. V dropped 2 bases and J dropped 2 bases, with 9 bases sitting between them. Germline lookup yields CDR1 LNHNV and CDR2 YYDKDF (reference sequence). Written as DNA, the CDR3 is TGTGCCACCAGCAGATCCTCAGGGAACTATGGCTACACCTTC. Protein: CATSRSSGNYGYTF.

This chain's CDR3 is CASSHSGIYTDTQYF. The CDR3 DNA reads TGTGCCAGCAGCCATAGCGGGATCTACACAGATACGCAGTATTTT. The chain uses TRBV12-3 or TRBV12-4 and TRBJ2-3, with 8 bases aligning to TRBD2. V shed 6 bases and J 2 bases; nucleotides not matched to a gene: 7. This CDR3 is built from 15 residues.